This T cell receptor (beta chain) appears in the sequencing data of a study of blood T cell repertoires in COVID-19. Study summary: Acute and convalescent COVID-19 specimens originated in the United States, Italy and Spain.

The method was immunoSEQ multiplex PCR; TCRdb's version includes in-frame clones alone and lacks a portion of them. The table shows about 34,000 clones, with 75% to 95% occurring only once. The sequenced sample was peripheral blood. The TCR sequence derives from a woman of 80 years or more with acute or convalescent COVID-19.

The CDR3 sequence: CASSQARGYEQYF. The CDR3 nucleotides are TGTGCCAGCAGCCAAGCCAGGGGTTACGAGCAGTACTTC. J is TRBJ2-7 and V is TRBV3-1 (or the pseudogene TRBV3-2), with TRBD1 as a possible D gene (6 bases). Germline V gene lookup returns CDR1 LGHDT and CDR2 YNNKEL (reference sequence). The CDR3 sequence is 13 residues long. V dropped 1 base and J dropped 4 bases, with 8 bases sitting between them.